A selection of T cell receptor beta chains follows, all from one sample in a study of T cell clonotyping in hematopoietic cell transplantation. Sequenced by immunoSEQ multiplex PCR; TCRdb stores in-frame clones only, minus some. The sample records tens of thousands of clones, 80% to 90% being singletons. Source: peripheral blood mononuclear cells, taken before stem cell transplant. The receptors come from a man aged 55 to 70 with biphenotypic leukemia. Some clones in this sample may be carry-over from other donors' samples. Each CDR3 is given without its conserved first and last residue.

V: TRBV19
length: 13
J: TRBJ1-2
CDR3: ASSRGTELNYGYT

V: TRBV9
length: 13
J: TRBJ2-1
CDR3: ASSEAGQGRNEQF

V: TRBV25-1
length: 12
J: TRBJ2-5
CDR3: ASSDRTIQETQY

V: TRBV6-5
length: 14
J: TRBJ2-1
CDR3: ASSYLGAGVDNEQF

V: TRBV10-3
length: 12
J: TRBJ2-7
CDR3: AIRQDASSYEQY

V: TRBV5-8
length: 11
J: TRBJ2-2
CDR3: ASSLFRAGELF

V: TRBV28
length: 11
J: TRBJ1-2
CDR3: ASSFYAIYGYT

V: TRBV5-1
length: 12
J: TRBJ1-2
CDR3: ASSGTGETYGYT

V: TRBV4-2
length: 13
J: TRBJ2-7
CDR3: ASSQVGGTIYEQY

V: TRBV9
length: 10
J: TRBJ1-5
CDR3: ASSVGHGPQH

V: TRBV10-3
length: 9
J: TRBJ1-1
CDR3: ATSPSTEAF

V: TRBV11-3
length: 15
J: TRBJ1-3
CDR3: ASSFSSDRVSGNTIY

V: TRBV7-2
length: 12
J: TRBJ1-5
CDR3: ASSFGGVGQPQH

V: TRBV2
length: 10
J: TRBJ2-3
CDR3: ASSLSGGTQY

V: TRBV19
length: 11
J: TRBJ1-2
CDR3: ATSRTGAVGYT

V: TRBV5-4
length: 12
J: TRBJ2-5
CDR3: ASSLKGGTETQY

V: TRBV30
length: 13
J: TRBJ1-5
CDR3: AWRPKQGSNQPQH

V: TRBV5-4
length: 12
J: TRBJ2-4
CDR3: ASSPGLGTGIQY

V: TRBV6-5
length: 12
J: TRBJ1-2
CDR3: ASSLNAVNYGYT

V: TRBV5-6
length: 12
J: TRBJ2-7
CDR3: ASSQRRNSYEQY

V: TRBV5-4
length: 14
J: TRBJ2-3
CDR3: ASSLESAGGTDTQY

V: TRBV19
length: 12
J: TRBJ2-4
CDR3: ASSTTGRGDIQY

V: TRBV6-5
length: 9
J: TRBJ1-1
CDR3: ASSRNTEAF

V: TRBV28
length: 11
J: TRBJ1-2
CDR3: ASSLGRGRLYT

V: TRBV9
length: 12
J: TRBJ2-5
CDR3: ASSPSGVKETQY

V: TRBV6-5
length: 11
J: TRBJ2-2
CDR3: ASKLLNTGELF

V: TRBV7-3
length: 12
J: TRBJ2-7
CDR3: ASSLTGANNEQY

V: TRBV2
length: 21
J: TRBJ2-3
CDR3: ASSIVQLGVGTSVDPSTDTQY

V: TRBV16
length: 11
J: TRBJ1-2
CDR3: ASSRDRQYGYT

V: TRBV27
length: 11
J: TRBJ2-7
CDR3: ASSAQANYEQY

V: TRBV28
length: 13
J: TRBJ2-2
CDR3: ASSLLTGNTGELF

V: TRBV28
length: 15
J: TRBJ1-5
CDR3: ASSLVGSADSNQPQH

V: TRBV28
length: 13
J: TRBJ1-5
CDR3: ASRYREGSNQPQH

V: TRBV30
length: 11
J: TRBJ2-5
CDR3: ALGTGGEETQY

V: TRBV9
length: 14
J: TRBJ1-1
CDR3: ASSVSIGGQDTEAF

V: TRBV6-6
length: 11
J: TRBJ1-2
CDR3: ASSLQGARGYT

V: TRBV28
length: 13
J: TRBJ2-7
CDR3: ASSLLEGDPYEQY

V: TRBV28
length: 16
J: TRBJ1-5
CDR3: ASSLPLVQGARNQPQH

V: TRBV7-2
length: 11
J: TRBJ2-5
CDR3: ASATSPEETQY

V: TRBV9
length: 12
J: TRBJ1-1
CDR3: ASSPNRGGTEAF

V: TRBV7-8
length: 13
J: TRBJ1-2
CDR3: ASSRPSDRVGGYT

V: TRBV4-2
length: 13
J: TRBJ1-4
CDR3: ASSLLQGAFEKLF

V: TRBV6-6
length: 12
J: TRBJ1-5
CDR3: ASSSGTPSQPQH

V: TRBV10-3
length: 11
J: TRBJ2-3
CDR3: AISGTVTDTQY

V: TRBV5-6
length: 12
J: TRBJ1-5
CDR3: ASSLGRFNQPQH

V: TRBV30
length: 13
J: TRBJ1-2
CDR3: AWRIRTGPSYGYT

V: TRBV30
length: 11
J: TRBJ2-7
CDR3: ASTLAGMYEQY

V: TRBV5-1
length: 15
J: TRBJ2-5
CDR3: ASSFGGQGGSMETQY

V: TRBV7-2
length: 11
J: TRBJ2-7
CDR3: ASSLTVTYEQY

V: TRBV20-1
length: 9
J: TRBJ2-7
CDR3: SALDSYEQY

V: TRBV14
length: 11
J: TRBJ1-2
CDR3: ASSQGRSYGYT

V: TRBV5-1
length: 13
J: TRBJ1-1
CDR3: ASSLSGDGDTEAF

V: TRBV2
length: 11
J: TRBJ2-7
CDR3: ASSERGDYEQY

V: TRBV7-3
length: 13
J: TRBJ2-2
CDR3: ASSFRAGGHGELF